This TCR beta chain was retrieved from a study of OX40 agonist ivuxolimab in advanced cancers. Sequenced by immunoSEQ multiplex PCR; TCRdb stores in-frame clones only, minus some. Found here are tens of thousands of clones, 80% to 95% of them singletons; the top ten hold 0.25% to 0.3%. Trimming removed 5 bases from V and 3 bases from J; junction bases left unmatched: 5. Germline CDR1 reads GTSNPN; CDR2 reads SVGIG (reference sequence). The CDR3 extends over 14 amino acids. Sampled blood was obtained at baseline, cycle 4 day 1, and cycle 7 day 1. Details on this clone: What it recognizes is unknown.

Study conclusions and caveats: Clones of CD4+ and CD8+ blood T cells grew by week 6 at doses of 0.1 to 3.0 mg/kg.

This TCR was sampled from an adult with an advanced solid tumor such as melanoma, head and neck, liver or kidney cancer. The rearrangement links TRBV30 to TRBJ2-7; TRBD2 agrees at 12 bases. The source material was CD4+ or CD8+ T cells sorted from blood, sampled in a trial of the OX40 agonist ivuxolimab. Written as DNA, the CDR3 is TGTGCCTGGGGTCTAGCGGGAGGGCTCTACGAGCAGTACTTC. This sequence encodes CAWGLAGGLYEQYF. Complete variable domain (other parts from reference TRBV30 and TRBJ2-7): SQTIHQWPATLVQPVGSPLSLECTVEGTSNPNLYWYRQAAGRGLQLLFYSVGIGQISSEVPQNLSASRPQDRQFILSSKKLLLSDSGFYLCAWGLAGGLYEQYFGPGTRLTVT.